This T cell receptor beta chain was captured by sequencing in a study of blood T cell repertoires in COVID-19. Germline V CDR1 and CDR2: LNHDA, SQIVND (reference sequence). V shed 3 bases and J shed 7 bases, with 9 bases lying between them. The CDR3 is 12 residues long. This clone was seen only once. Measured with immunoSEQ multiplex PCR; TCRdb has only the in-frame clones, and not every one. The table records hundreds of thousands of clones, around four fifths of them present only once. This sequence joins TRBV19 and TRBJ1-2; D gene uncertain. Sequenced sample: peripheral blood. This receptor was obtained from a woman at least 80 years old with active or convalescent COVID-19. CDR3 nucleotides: TGTGCCAGTAGTATCGAGAGGAGTGGCTACACCTTC. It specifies CASSIERSGYTF.